These 31 T cell receptor beta chains were sequenced from one sample in a study of blood T cell repertoires in COVID-19. Sequencing used immunoSEQ multiplex PCR; TCRdb keeps in-frame clones, though not all of them. The table includes around 120,000 clones, under 80% detected once. The specimen was peripheral blood. The receptors come from a man between 70 and 80 years old with acute or convalescent COVID-19.

The CDR3 bases are TGTGCCAGCAGCAAAGCGGGACAGGACTATGGCTACACCTTC. This sequence encodes CASSKAGQDYGYTF. The chain recombines TRBV21-1 with TRBJ1-2; the D segment call TRBD1 is taken from the table without a DNA check. TRBV21-1 is marked as a pseudogene. The CDR3 is 14 residues long.

The V gene is TRBV5-8, the J gene TRBJ1-4; TRBD1 agrees at 9 bases. V lost 3 bases and J lost 12; bases outside the gene matches: 12. The V gene's germline CDR1 is SGHTS and CDR2 YDEGEE. CDR3 length: 15 residues. CDR3 DNA: TGTGCCAGCAGCTACGCCACACAGGGGGCAGGAGAACTGTTTTTT. This sequence encodes CASSYATQGAGELFF.

The J gene is TRBJ1-1, the V gene TRBV11-3; 7 nucleotides agree with TRBD1. The V and J ends lost 5 bases and 3 bases, in that order; junction bases with no gene match: 12. Germline values: CDR1 SGHNT, CDR2 YENEEA. The CDR3 totals 16 residues. The CDR3 is CASSASWTGHDTEAFF. The CDR3 coding sequence is TGTGCCAGCAGCGCGTCTTGGACAGGTCACGACACTGAAGCTTTCTTT.

This clone was counted a few times. The chain has TRBV7-6 and TRBJ2-7; 7 nucleotides align to TRBD1. Germline CDR1 is SGHVS and CDR2 is FNYEAQ. The CDR3 runs to 17 residues. The trim removed 1 base at V and 0 bases at J, leaving 9 bases unmatched. This CDR3 reads CASSLGGSDRDSYEQYF. The CDR3 nucleotides read TGTGCCAGCAGCTTAGGGGGGTCAGACAGGGACTCCTACGAGCAGTACTTC.

In its sample, this clone was seen a few times. The chain has TRBV2 and TRBJ2-5; D gene uncertain. This CDR3 contains 14 residues. Germline CDR1 and CDR2: SNHLY and FYNNEI. The germline V and J ends were trimmed by 5 bases and 5 bases, with 15 bases remaining between them. The CDR3 here is CASSSPAGEETQYF. In DNA, the CDR3 is TGTGCCAGCAGTAGCCCGGCCGGAGAGGAGACCCAGTACTTC.

This sequence joins TRBV5-1 and TRBJ2-7, with D perhaps matching TRBD2 (5 bases). The CDR3 contains 15 residues. Per germline, CDR1 SGHRS and CDR2 YFSETQ. V shed 0 bases and J shed 3 bases, with 13 bases lying between them. The CDR3 DNA is TGCGCCAGCAGCTTGGGTATTGAGGGAATCTACGAGCAGTACTTC. Its protein is CASSLGIEGIYEQYF.

A single count supports this clone. The chain has TRBV5-1 and TRBJ1-2, with TRBD1 identical over 12 bases. Germline V gene lookup returns CDR1 SGHRS and CDR2 YFSETQ. The length of the CDR3 is 16 residues. The V gene end was trimmed by 1 base and the J gene end by 8 bases; junction bases not matched to a gene: 9. This CDR3 is CASSLLVGQGARGYTF. In DNA, the CDR3 is TGCGCCAGCAGCTTGCTAGTGGGACAGGGGGCGCGGGGCTACACCTTC.

This clone was picked up many times. The chain joins TRBV7-2 to TRBJ2-7, with TRBD2 identical over 7 bases. V lost 0 bases, J lost 5 bases, and 4 bases stayed unmatched. CDR3 length: 14 amino acids. CDR1 is SGHTA, CDR2 FQGNSA, per germline. CDR3 region: CASSLAQTSNEQYF. As DNA, the CDR3 is TGTGCCAGCAGCTTAGCGCAGACTAGCAACGAGCAGTACTTC.

V is TRBV9 and J is TRBJ2-5; D not resolved. V was trimmed by 3 bases and J by 7 bases, leaving 10 bases between them. The CDR3 sequence is 12 residues long. Germline V lookup: CDR1 SGDLS, CDR2 YYNGEE. The CDR3 spells CASSAPRRTQYF. CDR3 nucleotides: TGTGCCAGCAGCGCCCCCCGGAGGACCCAGTACTTC.

J is TRBJ1-6 and V is TRBV10-3; the match to TRBD1 covers 7 bases. V lost 0 bases, J lost 7 bases, and 3 bases stayed unmatched. The CDR3 spans 15 residues. Germline V gene sequence: CDR1 ENHRY, CDR2 SYGVKD. CDR3 amino acids: CAISESYRGNSPLHF. CDR3 in DNA: TGTGCCATCAGTGAGTCGTACAGGGGCAATTCACCCCTCCACTTT.

CDR3 amino acids: CASRTGHYNSPLHF. CDR3 DNA sequence: TGTGCCAGCAGGACAGGACACTATAATTCACCCCTCCACTTT. This chain joins TRBV6-5 and TRBJ1-6; possibly TRBD1 for D (6 bases). Trimming shortened V by 6 bases and J by 3 bases, and 9 bases separated the two germline ends. Per germline, CDR1 MNHEY and CDR2 SVGAGI. The CDR3 length is 14 residues.

The J gene is TRBJ2-1, the V gene TRBV7-3, with D possibly TRBD2 on 5 matching bases. V lost 2 bases and J 8 bases, leaving 19 bases between the germline ends. There are 16 residues in the CDR3. From germline, CDR1 is SGHTA and CDR2 FQGTGA. CDR3 DNA sequence: TGTGCCAGCAGCTTACTAGCTATTTCGCTTCCCCATGAGCAGTTCTTC. This gives the protein CASSLLAISLPHEQFF.

This clone came up a few times. This sequence joins TRBV5-1 and TRBJ1-4; 9 positions match TRBD1. CDR1 is SGHRS, CDR2 YFSETQ, per germline. Unmatched junction bases numbered 7, after V lost 2 bases and J lost 8 bases. CDR3 length equals 15 residues. CDR3 sequence reads: CASSFSGTGREKLFF. The CDR3 coding sequence is TGCGCCAGCAGCTTCTCCGGGACAGGGAGGGAAAAACTGTTTTTT. The full variable domain, its missing parts supplied by reference TRBV5-1 and TRBJ1-4, is KAGVTQTPRYLIKTRGQQVTLSCSPISGHRSVSWYQQTPGQGLQFLFEYFSETQRNKGNFPGRFSGRQFSNSRSEMNVSTLELGDSALYLCASSFSGTGREKLFFGSGTQLSVL.

J is TRBJ2-5 and V is TRBV5-6; D is uncertain. V lost 0 bases and J lost 5, with 8 bases in between. This CDR3 spans 13 amino acids. Germline lookup yields CDR1 SGHDT and CDR2 YYEEEE. The CDR3 is CASSLVFEETQYF. The CDR3 nucleotides read TGTGCCAGCAGCTTGGTATTCGAGGAGACCCAGTACTTC.

This clone was observed a single time. The rearrangement uses TRBV11-1 and TRBJ1-1, with 7 bases aligning to TRBD1. V dropped 5 bases and J dropped 2; count of bases not matched to a gene: 5. The CDR3 totals 14 residues. Per the germline V gene, CDR1 is SGHAT and CDR2 is FQDESV (reference sequence). The CDR3 nucleotides read TGTGCCAGCAGCGTAGGGGACAGAAACACTGAAGCTTTCTTT. This gives the protein CASSVGDRNTEAFF.

The V gene is TRBV10-3, the J gene TRBJ2-1, with a tentative D call TRBD1 (6 bases). The length of the CDR3 is 17 residues. Germline-derived CDR1 and CDR2 are ENHRY and SYGVKD. The ends were cut back, 6 bases at V and 0 bases at J, with 18 bases in the middle. The CDR3 bases are TGTGCCATCAGGGGAGCTCAGGGGCCTTACTCCTACAATGAGCAGTTCTTC. This encodes CAIRGAQGPYSYNEQFF.

The rearrangement links TRBV18 to TRBJ2-2; TRBD2 matches 10 bases. Germline V gives CDR1 KGHSH, CDR2 LQKENI. V lost 6 bases, J lost 2 bases, and 3 bases stayed unmatched. The CDR3 consists of 15 residues. The CDR3 here is CASSPSGGNTGELFF. The DNA for the CDR3 is TGTGCCAGCTCTCCTAGCGGGGGCAACACCGGGGAGCTGTTTTTT.

The chain combines TRBV5-1 with TRBJ2-7; TRBD2 agrees at 7 bases. This CDR3 is built from 13 residues. CDR1 is SGHRS and CDR2 is YFSETQ in the germline V gene. Losses at the gene ends were 4 bases for V and 0 bases for J; bases not matched to a gene: 1. The CDR3: CASSRGDSYEQYF. DNA of the CDR3: TGCGCCAGCAGCCGGGGGGACTCCTACGAGCAGTACTTC.

The table lists this clone with a few counts. J is TRBJ2-1 and V is TRBV6-5; 11 bases match TRBD1. The CDR3 sequence is 16 residues long. Germline V CDR1 and CDR2: MNHEY, SVGAGI. J gave up 12 bases and V 2 bases, and 12 bases lay outside the gene matches. CDR3 protein: CASSYDSWTGGAGQFF. The CDR3 DNA reads TGTGCCAGCAGTTACGACTCGTGGACAGGGGGCGCGGGGCAGTTCTTC.

For the CDR3, the DNA is TGTGCCAGCAGCTTGGGGACAGGGTCATATCAGCCCCAGCATTTT. This encodes CASSLGTGSYQPQHF. V usage is TRBV7-9 and J usage is TRBJ1-5; 9 nucleotides line up with TRBD1. CDR1 and CDR2 (germline): SEHNR, FQNEAQ (reference sequence). V shed 3 bases, J shed 5 bases, and the junction held 5 bases outside the gene matches. The CDR3 contains 15 residues. Full variable domain (rest looked up from reference TRBV7-9 and TRBJ1-5): DTGVSQNPRHKITKRGQNVTFRCDPISEHNRLYWYRQTLGQGPEFLTYFQNEAQLEKSRLLSDRFSAERPKGSFSTLEIQRTEQGDSAMYLCASSLGTGSYQPQHFGDGTRLSIL.

This clone was counted a single time. The chain joins TRBV18 to TRBJ2-7; no firm D call. V lost 3 bases, J lost 0 bases, and 12 bases lay in between. The CDR3 spans 15 residues. CDR1 KGHSH and CDR2 LQKENI come from the germline V gene. The CDR3 bases are TGTGCCAGCTCACCTTCGGGTGGTAGCTCCTACGAGCAGTACTTC. Its protein product is CASSPSGGSSYEQYF.

This chain uses TRBV5-1 with TRBJ2-3; 8 bases align to TRBD1. Germline V lookup: CDR1 SGHRS, CDR2 YFSETQ. The CDR3 has 14 amino acids. Germline trimming cut 5 bases from V and 1 base from J; bases unmatched to any gene: 3. CDR3 bases: TGCGCCAGCAGGCCGGGACAGGGCACAGATACGCAGTATTTT. This encodes CASRPGQGTDTQYF.

This chain links TRBV10-3 with TRBJ2-7; 7 bases map to TRBD1. The CDR3 is made up of 14 amino acids. J gave up 2 bases and V 8 bases, and 9 bases lay outside the gene matches. CDR1 is ENHRY and CDR2 is SYGVKD in the germline V gene. CDR3 coding DNA: TGTGCCATCCAGGGAACAGGGGAGACCTACGAGCAGTACTTC. Its translation is CAIQGTGETYEQYF.

The CDR3 nucleotides read TGTGCCACCCAGGCCGACAGGGGTGGCGAAAAACTGTTTTTT. Amino acid sequence: CATQADRGGEKLFF. This chain joins TRBV2 and TRBJ1-4; TRBD1 aligns across 8 bases. CDR3 length equals 14 residues. CDR1 SNHLY and CDR2 FYNNEI come from the germline V gene. The V gene end was trimmed by 10 bases and the J gene end by 8 bases; junction bases not matched to a gene: 12.

The V and J genes are TRBV14 and TRBJ1-1, with D possibly matching TRBD1 (5 bases). This CDR3 has 14 residues. With 6 bases removed from V and 5 bases from J, the gap between germline ends came to 16 bases. CDR1 is SGHDN and CDR2 is FVKESK in the germline V gene. The CDR3 protein is CASSLAFGGTEAFF. DNA for the CDR3: TGTGCCAGCAGTCTCGCCTTCGGGGGGACTGAAGCTTTCTTT.

This rearrangement joins TRBV5-1 to TRBJ2-2, with D possibly being TRBD1 (5 bases). The V end lost 10 bases, the J end lost 3 bases, and 16 bases lay between the germline ends. The germline gives CDR1 SGHRS, CDR2 YFSETQ. The CDR3 totals 14 residues. The CDR3 bases are TGCGCCGGGGCGGAGACTCCGGACACCGGGGAGCTGTTTTTT. This sequence encodes CAGAETPDTGELFF.

This clone was observed a few times. V gene TRBV5-6 combines with J gene TRBJ1-4; 8 bases fit TRBD1. The CDR3 extends over 15 amino acids. Germline V CDR1 and CDR2: SGHDT, YYEEEE. Germline trimming cut 0 bases from V and 8 bases from J; bases unmatched to any gene: 6. The CDR3 sequence is CASSLAGTGGEKLFF. As DNA, the CDR3 is TGTGCCAGCAGCTTGGCCGGGACAGGAGGGGAAAAACTGTTTTTT. The variable domain in full, with the rest retrieved from reference TRBV5-6 and TRBJ1-4, is DAGVTQSPTHLIKTRGQQVTLRCSPKSGHDTVSWYQQALGQGPQFIFQYYEEEERQRGNFPDRFSGHQFPNYSSELNVNALLLGDSALYLCASSLAGTGGEKLFFGSGTQLSVL.

Concerning this clone: In the same sample, other DNA sequences code for this CDR3. This chain connects TRBV5-1 to TRBJ2-1; D is uncertain. The CDR3 extends over 15 amino acids. Trimming shortened V by 0 bases and J by 0 bases, and 7 bases separated the two germline ends. The germline CDR1 and CDR2 sequences are SGHRS and YFSETQ. CDR3 bases: TGCGCCAGCAGCTTGGCTGTCAGCTCCTACAATGAGCAGTTCTTC. Encoded protein: CASSLAVSSYNEQFF. Supplemented by reference TRBV5-1 and TRBJ2-1, the full variable domain reads KAGVTQTPRYLIKTRGQQVTLSCSPISGHRSVSWYQQTPGQGLQFLFEYFSETQRNKGNFPGRFSGRQFSNSRSEMNVSTLELGDSALYLCASSLAVSSYNEQFFGPGTRLTVL.

This clone has only a few counts. The V call is TRBV6-5, the J call TRBJ1-2; possible D gene TRBD1, 6 bases. The CDR3 spans 14 residues. Germline loops: CDR1 MNHEY, CDR2 SVGAGI. V was trimmed by 5 bases and J by 2 bases, leaving 12 bases between them. The DNA for the CDR3 is TGTGCCAGCAGTCCGGGGGGCCCCAACTATGGCTACACCTTC. Translating gives CASSPGGPNYGYTF.

This CDR3 reads CASSLYAGNNQPQHF. The CDR3 DNA reads TGTGCCAGCAGCTTATACGCAGGGAACAATCAGCCCCAGCATTTT. The V call is TRBV7-2, the J call TRBJ1-5; D may be TRBD1 (5 bases). There are 15 residues in the CDR3. The V end was cut by 2 bases, the J end by 3 bases, with 11 bases between. CDR1 is SGHTA and CDR2 is FQGNSA in the germline V gene.

The CDR3 DNA follows: TGCGCCAGCAGCCAAGATAGGTTGGGGGCGAGAAATGAAAAACTGTTTTTT. Translating it yields CASSQDRLGARNEKLFF. The V call is TRBV4-1, the J call TRBJ1-4; D perhaps matches TRBD1 (6 bases). The CDR3 runs to 17 residues. V was clipped by 0 bases and J by 5 bases, with 16 bases between them. CDR1 is MGHRA and CDR2 is YSYEKL in the germline V gene.